This T cell receptor (beta chain) is drawn from a study of T cells in Graves' hyperthyroidism and ophthalmopathy. Diagnoses were made from clinical symptoms, serum measures (thyroxine and TRAb), thyroid ultrasound and orbital computed tomography. In this sample, this clonotype turned up a few times. It was RNA transcripts that yielded the amplified TCR beta CDR3 regions. RT-PCR in the first round (using the HTBI primer set) targeted the TCR CDR3. MiXCR was run by TCRdb on the multiplex PCR reads, yielding one entry per CDR3 protein. The sample carries roughly 700,000 distinct CDR3 sequences, 14% recorded once. Germline loops: CDR1 LGHNA, CDR2 YNFKEQ. V gave up 0 bases and J gave up 2 bases, with 13 bases separating them. The CDR3 is made up of 16 amino acids.

This sequence originates from a woman between 18 and 30 years old with Graves' hyperthyroidism. The sequenced material came from blood. The chain is built from TRBV4-2 and TRBJ1-1; perhaps TRBD1 as D (6 bases). The CDR3 coding sequence is TGTGCCAGCAGCCAAGAACCAGGGGTAATCAACACTGAAGCTTTCTTT. Protein product: CASSQEPGVINTEAFF.